The T cell receptor beta chain described here comes from a study of radiotherapy plus CTLA-4 blockade in lung cancer. Patients in the study, people with chemo-refractory metastatic non-small-cell lung cancer, received focal radiation plus ipilimumab CTLA-4 blockade. Sequencing was performed with immunoSEQ multiplex PCR; in TCRdb, only in-frame clones are kept and a portion is missing. The data contain 42,000 or so clones, about four fifths of them seen just once; the ten biggest clones take up about a quarter. This material consisted of peripheral blood, taken from a patient treated with radiotherapy plus ipilimumab. The sequence derives from a human donor with non-small cell lung cancer that progressed on radiotherapy plus ipilimumab.

The CDR3 DNA reads TGCGCCAGCAGCCAAACAGGGTGGTTGGGCACAGATACGCAGTATTTT. It translates to CASSQTGWLGTDTQYF. The V call is TRBV4-1, the J call TRBJ2-3; maybe TRBD1 (6 bases). CDR1 and CDR2 (germline): MGHRA, YSYEKL. V dropped 2 bases and J dropped 1 base, with 13 bases sitting between them. The CDR3 extends over 16 amino acids.